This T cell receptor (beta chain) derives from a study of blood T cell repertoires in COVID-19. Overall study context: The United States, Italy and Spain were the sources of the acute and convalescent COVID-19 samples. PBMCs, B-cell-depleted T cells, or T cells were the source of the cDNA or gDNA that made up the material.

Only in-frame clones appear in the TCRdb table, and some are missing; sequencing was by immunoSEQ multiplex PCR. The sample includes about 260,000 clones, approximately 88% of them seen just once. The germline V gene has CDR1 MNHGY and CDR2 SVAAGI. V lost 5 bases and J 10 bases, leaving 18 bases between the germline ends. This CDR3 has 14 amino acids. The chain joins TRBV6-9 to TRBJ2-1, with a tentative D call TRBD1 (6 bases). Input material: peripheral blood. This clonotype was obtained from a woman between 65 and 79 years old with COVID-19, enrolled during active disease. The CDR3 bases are TGTGCCAGCAGTAAACTACAGGGTAGAGGGGAGCAGTTCTTC. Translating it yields CASSKLQGRGEQFF.